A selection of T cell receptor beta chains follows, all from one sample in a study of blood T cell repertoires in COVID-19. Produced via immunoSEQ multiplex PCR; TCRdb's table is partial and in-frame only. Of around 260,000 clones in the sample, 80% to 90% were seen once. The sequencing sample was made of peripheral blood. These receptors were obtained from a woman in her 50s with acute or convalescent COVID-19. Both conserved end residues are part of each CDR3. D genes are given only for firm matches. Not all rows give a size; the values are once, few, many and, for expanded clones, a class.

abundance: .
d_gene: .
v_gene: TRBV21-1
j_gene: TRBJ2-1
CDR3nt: TGTGCCAGCAGCAAAGGAGGCGGGGGGCGCAAGTCCGTGTACAATGAGCAGTTCTTC
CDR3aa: CASSKGGGGRKSVYNEQFF

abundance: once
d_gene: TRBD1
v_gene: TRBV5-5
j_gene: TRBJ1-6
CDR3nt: TGTGCCAGCAGCTTGAAAACAGGGGGATATTCACCCCTCCACTTT
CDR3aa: CASSLKTGGYSPLHF

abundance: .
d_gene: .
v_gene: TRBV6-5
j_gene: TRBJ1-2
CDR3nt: TGTGCCAGCAGTTCCACGAGACAGGACTATGGCTACACCTTC
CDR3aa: CASSSTRQDYGYTF

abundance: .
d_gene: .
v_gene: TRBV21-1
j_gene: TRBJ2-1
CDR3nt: TGTGCCAGCAGCAAACGGAGGGCTAGCGGGACATACAATGAGCAGTTCTTC
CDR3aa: CASSKRRASGTYNEQFF

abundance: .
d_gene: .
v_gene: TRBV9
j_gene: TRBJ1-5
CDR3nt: TGTGCCAGCACCCCGGACAGAGGAAGTCCTTTTCTTAATAGCAATCAGCCCCAGCATTTT
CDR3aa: CASTPDRGSPFLNSNQPQHF

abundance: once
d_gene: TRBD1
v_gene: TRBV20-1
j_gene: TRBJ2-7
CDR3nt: TGCAGTGCTAGTGAAAGCCGGGACAGGGGCGACGAGCAGTACTTC
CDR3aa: CSASESRDRGDEQYF

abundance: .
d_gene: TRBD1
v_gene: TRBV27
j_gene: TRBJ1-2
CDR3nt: TGTGCCAGCAGTTCAAGAGAGACAGGGGTACGGGGCTACACCTTC
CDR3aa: CASSSRETGVRGYTF

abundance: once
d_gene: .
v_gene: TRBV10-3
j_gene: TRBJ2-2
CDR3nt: TGTGCCATCAGTGAAAGGCTAGCAATTGTCACCGGGGAGCTGTTTTTT
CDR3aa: CAISERLAIVTGELFF

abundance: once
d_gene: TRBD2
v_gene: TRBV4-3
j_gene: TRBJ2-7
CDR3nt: TGCGCCAGCAGCCAAGGGCTAGCGGGGATCTACTACGAGCAGTACTTC
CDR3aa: CASSQGLAGIYYEQYF

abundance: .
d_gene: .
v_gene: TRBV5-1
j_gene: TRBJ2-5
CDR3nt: TGCGCCAGCAGCTTGGGGGAGACGGGCGTTAAGGCCCAGTACTTC
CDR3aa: CASSLGETGVKAQYF

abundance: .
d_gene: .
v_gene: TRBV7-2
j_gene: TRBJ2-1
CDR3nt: TGTGCCAGCAGCTCCCAAGGAGGGTCAGATGAGCAGTTCTTC
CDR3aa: CASSSQGGSDEQFF

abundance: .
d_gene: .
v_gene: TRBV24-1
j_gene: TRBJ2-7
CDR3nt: TGTGCCACCAGTGAACCCGGCCGCGGCAAAGAGCAGTACTTC
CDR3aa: CATSEPGRGKEQYF

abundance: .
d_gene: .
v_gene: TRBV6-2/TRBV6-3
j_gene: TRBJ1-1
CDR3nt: TGTGCCAGCAGTCCGACAGACGCTCAAATCATTAACACTGAAGCTTTCTTT
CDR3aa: CASSPTDAQIINTEAFF

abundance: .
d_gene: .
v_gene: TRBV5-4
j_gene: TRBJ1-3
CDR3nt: TGTGCCAGCAGCTTGGAAGGGGCATCTGGAAACACCATATATTTT
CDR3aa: CASSLEGASGNTIYF

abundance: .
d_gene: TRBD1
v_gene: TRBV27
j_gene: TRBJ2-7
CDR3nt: TGTGCCAGCACGGGACAGGGGAATCACGAGCAGTACTTC
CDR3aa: CASTGQGNHEQYF

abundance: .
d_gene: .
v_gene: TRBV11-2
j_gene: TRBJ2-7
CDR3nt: TGTGCCAGCAGCCCCCGGACGGGGTTAGGGGGCTACGAGCAGTACTTC
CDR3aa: CASSPRTGLGGYEQYF